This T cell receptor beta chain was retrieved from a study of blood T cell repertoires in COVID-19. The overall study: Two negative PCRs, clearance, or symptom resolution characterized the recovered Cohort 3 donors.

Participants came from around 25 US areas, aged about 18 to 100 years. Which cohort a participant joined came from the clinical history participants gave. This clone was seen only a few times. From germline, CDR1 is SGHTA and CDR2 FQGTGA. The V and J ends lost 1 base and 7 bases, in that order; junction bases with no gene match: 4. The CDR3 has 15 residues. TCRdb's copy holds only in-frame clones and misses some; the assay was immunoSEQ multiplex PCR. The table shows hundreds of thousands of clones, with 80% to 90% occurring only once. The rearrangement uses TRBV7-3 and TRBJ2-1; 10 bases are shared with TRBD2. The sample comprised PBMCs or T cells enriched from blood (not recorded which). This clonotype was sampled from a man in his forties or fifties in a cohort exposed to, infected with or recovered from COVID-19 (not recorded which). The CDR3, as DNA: TGTGCCAGCAGCTTAATAGCGGGAGGTAGGAATGAGCAGTTCTTC. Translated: CASSLIAGGRNEQFF. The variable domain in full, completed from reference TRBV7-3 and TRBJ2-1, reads GAGVSQTPSNKVTEKGKYVELRCDPISGHTALYWYRQSLGQGPEFLIYFQGTGAADDSGLPNDRFFAVRPEGSVSTLKIQRTERGDSAVYLCASSLIAGGRNEQFFGPGTRLTVL.